The T cell receptor beta chain under discussion was sequenced for a study of CD8+ T cells in alopecia areata. Study context: Severity was scored as percentage of affected scalp area in treated patients.

Reverse transcribed after extraction, RNA yielded cDNA as the sequencing template. Assay used: immunoSEQ multiplex PCR; TCRdb lists only in-frame clones, some missing. The table has about 76,000 clones, roughly 28% seen once. This CDR3 is built from 11 residues. V lost 5 bases to trimming and J lost 4 bases, with 6 bases between them. From germline, CDR1 is SQVTM and CDR2 ANQGSEA. Study-wide results and caveats: Clonality exceeded that of normal scalp in lesional scalp, most notably in alopecia totalis/universalis. With tofacitinib ongoing, many expanded lesional clones persisted in both scalp and blood.

As to treatment: oral pan-JAK inhibitor, 5-10 mg twice daily. Points on this clone: Its antigen is not known.

The receptor's source is a human donor with alopecia areata. The chain links TRBV29-1 to TRBJ2-1; D is unclear. The material was CD8+ T cells sorted from blood, obtained at week 4, from a patient treated with tofacitinib. CDR3 sequence reads: CSVQSYNEQFF. CDR3 coding DNA: TGCAGCGTTCAATCGTACAATGAGCAGTTCTTC.